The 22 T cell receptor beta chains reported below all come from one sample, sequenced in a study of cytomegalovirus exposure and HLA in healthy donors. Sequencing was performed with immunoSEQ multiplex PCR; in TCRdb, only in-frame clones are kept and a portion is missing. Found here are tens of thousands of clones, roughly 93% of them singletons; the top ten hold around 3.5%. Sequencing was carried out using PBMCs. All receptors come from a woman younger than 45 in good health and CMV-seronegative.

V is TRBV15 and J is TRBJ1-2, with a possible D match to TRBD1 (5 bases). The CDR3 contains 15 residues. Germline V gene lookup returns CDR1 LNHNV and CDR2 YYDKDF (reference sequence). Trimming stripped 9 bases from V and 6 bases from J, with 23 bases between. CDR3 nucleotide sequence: TGTGCCACGACCCAAGGACACATCACTTTTCATGGCTACACCTTC. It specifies CATTQGHITFHGYTF.

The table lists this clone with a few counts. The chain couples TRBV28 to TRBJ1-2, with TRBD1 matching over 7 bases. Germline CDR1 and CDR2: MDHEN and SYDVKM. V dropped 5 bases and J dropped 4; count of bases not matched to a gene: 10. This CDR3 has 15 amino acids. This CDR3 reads CASSTPGTEIYGYTF. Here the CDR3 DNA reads TGTGCCAGCAGTACCCCCGGGACAGAGATCTATGGCTACACCTTC.

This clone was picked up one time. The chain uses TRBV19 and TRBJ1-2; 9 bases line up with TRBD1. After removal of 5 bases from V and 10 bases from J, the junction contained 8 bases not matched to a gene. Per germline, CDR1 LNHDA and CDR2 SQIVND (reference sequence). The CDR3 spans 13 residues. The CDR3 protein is CASSWGQGRLYTF. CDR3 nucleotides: TGTGCCAGTAGTTGGGGACAGGGCCGTCTCTACACCTTC.

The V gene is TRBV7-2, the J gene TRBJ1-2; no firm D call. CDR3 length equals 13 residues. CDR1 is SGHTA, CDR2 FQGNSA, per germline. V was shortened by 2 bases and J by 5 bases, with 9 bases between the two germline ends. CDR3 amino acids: CASSLLGEYGYTF. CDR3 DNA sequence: TGTGCCAGCAGCTTACTCGGAGAGTATGGCTACACCTTC.

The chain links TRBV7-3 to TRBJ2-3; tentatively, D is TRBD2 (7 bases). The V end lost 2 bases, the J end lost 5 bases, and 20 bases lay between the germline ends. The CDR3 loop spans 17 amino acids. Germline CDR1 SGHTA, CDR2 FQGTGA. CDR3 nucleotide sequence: TGTGCCAGCAGCTTATCCCATGGGGGGGGCAGTGGAGATACGCAGTATTTT. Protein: CASSLSHGGGSGDTQYF.

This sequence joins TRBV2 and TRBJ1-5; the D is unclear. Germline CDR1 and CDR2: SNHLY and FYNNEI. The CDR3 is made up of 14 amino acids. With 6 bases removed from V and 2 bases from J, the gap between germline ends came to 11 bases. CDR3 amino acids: CASRLDGGNQPQHF. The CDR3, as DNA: TGTGCCAGCAGACTTGACGGAGGCAATCAGCCCCAGCATTTT.

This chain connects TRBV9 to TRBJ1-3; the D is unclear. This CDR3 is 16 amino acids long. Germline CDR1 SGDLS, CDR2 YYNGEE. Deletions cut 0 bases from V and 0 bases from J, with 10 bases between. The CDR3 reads CASSVVAGLSGNTIYF. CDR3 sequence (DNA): TGTGCCAGCAGCGTAGTTGCAGGCCTCTCTGGAAACACCATATATTTT. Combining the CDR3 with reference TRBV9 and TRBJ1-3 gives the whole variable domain DSGVTQTPKHLITATGQRVTLRCSPRSGDLSVYWYQQSLDQGLQFLIQYYNGEERAKGNILERFSAQQFPDLHSELNLSSLELGDSALYFCASSVVAGLSGNTIYFGEGSWLTVV.

The CDR3 nucleotides read TGTGCCAGCAGCGAGGGGTTATTCGGCATTCAGTACTTC. It is translated as CASSEGLFGIQYF. The chain uses TRBV9 and TRBJ2-4; D might be TRBD1 (5 bases). Per germline, CDR1 SGDLS and CDR2 YYNGEE. The ends were cut back, 3 bases at V and 9 bases at J, with 13 bases in the middle. The CDR3 length is 13 residues. Full variable domain (rest looked up from reference TRBV9 and TRBJ2-4): DSGVTQTPKHLITATGQRVTLRCSPRSGDLSVYWYQQSLDQGLQFLIQYYNGEERAKGNILERFSAQQFPDLHSELNLSSLELGDSALYFCASSEGLFGIQYFGAGTRLSVL.

CDR3 sequence reads: CASSPAGAATEAFF. The CDR3 DNA is TGTGCCAGCAGCCCCGCGGGGGCGGCCACTGAAGCTTTCTTT. The genes are TRBV9 and TRBJ1-1; the D gene is possibly TRBD1 (6 bases). Germline values: CDR1 SGDLS, CDR2 YYNGEE. The CDR3 extends over 14 amino acids. V was clipped by 4 bases and J by 4 bases, with 14 bases between them.

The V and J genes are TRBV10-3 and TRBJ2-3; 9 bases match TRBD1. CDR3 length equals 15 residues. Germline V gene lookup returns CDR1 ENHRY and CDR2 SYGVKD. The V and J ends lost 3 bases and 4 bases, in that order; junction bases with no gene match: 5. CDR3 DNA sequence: TGTGCCATCAGTGAAGGGACAGGGATCGCAGATACGCAGTATTTT. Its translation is CAISEGTGIADTQYF.

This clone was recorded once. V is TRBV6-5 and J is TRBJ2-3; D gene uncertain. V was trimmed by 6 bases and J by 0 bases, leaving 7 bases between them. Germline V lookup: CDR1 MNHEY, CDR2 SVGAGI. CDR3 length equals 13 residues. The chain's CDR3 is CASRSTSTDTQYF. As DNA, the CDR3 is TGTGCCAGCAGGAGCACTAGCACAGATACGCAGTATTTT.

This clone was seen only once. Written as DNA, the CDR3 is TGTGCCAGCAGTGTGAGGATCGGGTCCTACAATGAGCAGTTCTTC. It is translated as CASSVRIGSYNEQFF. J is TRBJ2-1 and V is TRBV6-1; no definite D call. The CDR3 loop spans 15 amino acids. CDR1 is MNHNS, CDR2 SASEGT, per germline. V was pared by 4 bases and J by 1 base, with 11 bases between.

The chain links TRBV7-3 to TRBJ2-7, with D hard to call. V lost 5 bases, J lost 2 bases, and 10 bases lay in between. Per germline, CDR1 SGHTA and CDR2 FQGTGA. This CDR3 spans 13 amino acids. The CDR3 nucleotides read TGTGCCAGCAGCCCTCTCGTAACCTACGAGCAGTACTTC. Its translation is CASSPLVTYEQYF. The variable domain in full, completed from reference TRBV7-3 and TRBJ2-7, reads GAGVSQTPSNKVTEKGKYVELRCDPISGHTALYWYRQSLGQGPEFLIYFQGTGAADDSGLPNDRFFAVRPEGSVSTLKIQRTERGDSAVYLCASSPLVTYEQYFGPGTRLTVT.

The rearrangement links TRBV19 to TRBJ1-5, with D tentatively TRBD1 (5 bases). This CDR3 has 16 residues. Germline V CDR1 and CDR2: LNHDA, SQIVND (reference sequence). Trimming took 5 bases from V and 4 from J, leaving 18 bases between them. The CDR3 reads CASSDSGTTGNQPQHF. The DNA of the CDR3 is TGTGCCAGTAGTGATTCCGGGACTACCGGGAATCAGCCCCAGCATTTT.

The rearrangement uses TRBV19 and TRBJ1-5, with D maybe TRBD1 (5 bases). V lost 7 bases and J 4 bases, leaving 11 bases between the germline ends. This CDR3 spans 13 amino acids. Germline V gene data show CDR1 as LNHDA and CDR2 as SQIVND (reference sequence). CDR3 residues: CASTLGVNQPQHF. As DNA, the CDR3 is TGTGCCAGTACTTTAGGGGTTAATCAGCCCCAGCATTTT.

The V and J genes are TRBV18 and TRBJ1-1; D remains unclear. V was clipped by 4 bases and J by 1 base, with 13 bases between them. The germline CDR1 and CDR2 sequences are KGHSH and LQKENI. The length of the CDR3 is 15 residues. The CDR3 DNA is TGTGCCAGCTCACGGATAGTCCCAGGGAACACTGAAGCTTTCTTT. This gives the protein CASSRIVPGNTEAFF.

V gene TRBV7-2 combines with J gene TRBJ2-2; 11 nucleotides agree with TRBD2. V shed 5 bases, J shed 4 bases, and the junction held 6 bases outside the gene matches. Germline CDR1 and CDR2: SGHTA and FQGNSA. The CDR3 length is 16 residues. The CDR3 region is CASSPRGTSGTGELFF. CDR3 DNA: TGTGCCAGCAGCCCACGGGGGACTAGCGGCACCGGGGAGCTGTTTTTT. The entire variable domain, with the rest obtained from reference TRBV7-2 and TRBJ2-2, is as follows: GAGVSQSPSNKVTEKGKDVELRCDPISGHTALYWYRQSLGQGLEFLIYFQGNSAPDKSGLPSDRFSAERTGGSVSTLTIQRTQQEDSAVYLCASSPRGTSGTGELFFGEGSRLTVL.

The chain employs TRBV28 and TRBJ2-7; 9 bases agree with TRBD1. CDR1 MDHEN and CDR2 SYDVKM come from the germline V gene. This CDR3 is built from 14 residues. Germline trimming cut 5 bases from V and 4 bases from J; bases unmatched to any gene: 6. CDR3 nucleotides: TGTGCCAGCAGTACCACAGGGGGCTCGTACGAGCAGTACTTC. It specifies CASSTTGGSYEQYF. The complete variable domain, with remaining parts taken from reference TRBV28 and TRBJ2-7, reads DVKVTQSSRYLVKRTGEKVFLECVQDMDHENMFWYRQDPGLGLRLIYFSYDVKMKEKGDIPEGYSVSREKKERFSLILESASTNQTSMYLCASSTTGGSYEQYFGPGTRLTVT.

This CDR3 is CASSVKIGTRGDNEQFF. As DNA, the CDR3 is TGTGCCAGCAGCGTAAAGATAGGGACTAGAGGTGACAATGAGCAGTTCTTC. The chain joins TRBV9 to TRBJ2-1, with TRBD2 identical over 8 bases. This CDR3 region has 17 residues. In germline, CDR1 is SGDLS, CDR2 YYNGEE. The V segment lost 1 base and the J segment 5 bases; nucleotides outside the gene matches: 11. The full variable domain, completed using reference TRBV9 and TRBJ2-1, is DSGVTQTPKHLITATGQRVTLRCSPRSGDLSVYWYQQSLDQGLQFLIQYYNGEERAKGNILERFSAQQFPDLHSELNLSSLELGDSALYFCASSVKIGTRGDNEQFFGPGTRLTVL.

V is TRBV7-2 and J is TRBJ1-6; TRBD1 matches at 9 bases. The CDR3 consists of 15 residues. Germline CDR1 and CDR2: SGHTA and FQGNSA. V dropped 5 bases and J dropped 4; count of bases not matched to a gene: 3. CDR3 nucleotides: TGTGCCAGCAGCACCGGGACAGGGTATAATTCACCCCTCCACTTT. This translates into CASSTGTGYNSPLHF.

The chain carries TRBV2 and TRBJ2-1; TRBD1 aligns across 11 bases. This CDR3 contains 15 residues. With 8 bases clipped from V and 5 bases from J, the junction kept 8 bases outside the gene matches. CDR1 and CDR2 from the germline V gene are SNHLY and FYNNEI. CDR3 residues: CASGADRGLNNEQFF. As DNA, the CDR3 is TGTGCCAGCGGGGCGGACAGGGGGCTCAACAATGAGCAGTTCTTC.

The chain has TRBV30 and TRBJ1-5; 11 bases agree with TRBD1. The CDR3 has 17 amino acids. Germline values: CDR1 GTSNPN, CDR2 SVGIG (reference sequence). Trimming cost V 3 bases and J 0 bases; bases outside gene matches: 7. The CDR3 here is CAWSGDRGGNSNQPQHF. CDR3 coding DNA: TGTGCCTGGAGCGGGGACAGGGGGGGGAATAGCAATCAGCCCCAGCATTTT.